These T cell receptor beta chains were read from a single sample in a study of CD8+CD57+ T cells in acquired aplastic anemia. One entry per CDR3 protein results from TCRdb running MiXCR on the reads. The data contain some 170,000 distinct CDR3 sequences, roughly 65% of them singletons. Source material: sorted CD4+, CD8+, or CD8+CD57+ T cells (not recorded which) from PBMCs. Every receptor here comes from a human donor with aplastic anemia. The CDR3 runs from the conserved cysteine through the conserved F or W. The D gene is left open where the match is weak. A row's size may be missing; if present it is once, few, many or a size class.

TRBD1	TRBV20-1	TRBJ2-7	-	CSARPFPGQTYEQYF	TGCAGTGCTAGGCCGTTCCCGGGACAGACCTACGAGCAGTACTTC
TRBD1	TRBV25-1	TRBJ2-5	-	CASSEGGQVRGETQYF	TGTGCCAGCAGTGAAGGGGGACAGGTGAGGGGGGAGACCCAGTACTTC
-	TRBV7-8	TRBJ2-3	-	CASSLSGSLTDTQYF	TGTGCCAGCAGCTTATCCGGGAGCCTGACAGATACGCAGTATTTT
-	TRBV29-1	TRBJ2-1	once	CSVEDRGAVGFDEQFF	TGCAGCGTTGAAGATCGAGGGGCGGTAGGTTTCGATGAGCAGTTCTTC
-	TRBV2	TRBJ2-2	-	CASSTTYPGELFF	TGTGCCAGCAGTACCACCTACCCCGGGGAGCTGTTTTTT
TRBD1	TRBV5-6	TRBJ2-7	-	CASSRTGQGNPIEQYF	TGTGCCAGCAGCCGAACCGGACAGGGGAACCCCATCGAGCAGTACTTC
TRBD1	TRBV19	TRBJ1-2	few	CASSIAAGGYGYTF	TGTGCCAGTAGTATAGCGGCAGGGGGCTATGGCTACACCTTC
-	TRBV24-1	TRBJ2-2	many	CATSENPGTGELFF	TGTGCCACCAGTGAGAATCCGGGCACCGGGGAGCTGTTTTTT
-	TRBV12-3/TRBV12-4	TRBJ2-5	few	CASSGGGGQETQYF	TGTGCCAGCAGCGGGGGCGGGGGTCAAGAGACCCAGTACTTC
-	TRBV29-1	TRBJ1-2	few	CGVAGDHGYTF	TGCGGCGTTGCAGGGGACCATGGCTACACCTTC
TRBD1	TRBV24-1	TRBJ2-3	many	CATSDPGQVGTDTQYF	TGTGCCACCAGTGATCCGGGACAGGTTGGCACAGATACGCAGTATTTT
-	TRBV20-1	TRBJ2-3	-	CSATTTRGWADTQYF	TGCAGTGCTACTACCACTCGAGGTTGGGCAGATACGCAGTATTTT
TRBD2	TRBV5-6	TRBJ2-7	many	CASQTGGGSYEQYF	TGTGCCAGCCAAACCGGGGGGGGGTCCTACGAGCAGTACTTC
TRBD1	TRBV19	TRBJ2-7	-	CASSKEQGIYEQYF	TGTGCCAGTAGCAAAGAACAGGGGATCTACGAGCAGTACTTC
TRBD1	TRBV5-6	TRBJ1-3	many	CASSSGWDRGNTIYF	TGTGCCAGCAGCTCCGGTTGGGACAGAGGAAACACCATATATTTT
-	TRBV19	TRBJ1-2	-	CASHRGPANYGYTF	TGTGCCAGTCACCGGGGGCCAGCTAACTATGGCTACACCTTC
TRBD2	TRBV5-1	TRBJ2-1	-	CASSLIAGGRNEQFF	TGCGCCAGCAGCTTGATAGCGGGGGGGCGCAATGAGCAGTTCTTC
-	TRBV4-1	TRBJ2-2	many	CASSQVRHTGELFF	TGCGCCAGCAGCCAAGTCAGGCACACCGGGGAGCTGTTTTTT
TRBD2	TRBV11-2	TRBJ2-7	-	CASSAASGSTYEQYF	TGTGCCAGCAGCGCCGCTAGCGGGAGTACCTACGAGCAGTACTTC
-	TRBV29-1	TRBJ2-6	many	CSVGWVTSGANVLTF	TGCAGCGTTGGGTGGGTTACCTCTGGGGCCAACGTCCTGACTTTC
TRBD1	TRBV7-9	TRBJ2-4	-	CASSTQGKNIQYF	TGTGCCAGCAGCACACAGGGGAAAAACATTCAGTACTTC
-	TRBV7-2	TRBJ1-5	-	CASSFGDGSGNQPQHF	TGTGCCAGCAGCTTTGGCGACGGCTCAGGCAATCAGCCCCAGCATTTT
-	TRBV5-1	TRBJ2-1	-	CASSPVNEQFF	TGTGCCAGCAGCCCCGTAAATGAGCAGTTCTTC
TRBD1	TRBV19	TRBJ2-1	many	CASSITEQGSSYNEQFF	TGTGCCAGTAGTATAACCGAACAGGGGTCGTCCTACAATGAGCAGTTCTTC
TRBD1	TRBV2	TRBJ2-6	-	CASFPGQGFGANVLTF	TGTGCCAGCTTTCCGGGACAGGGGTTCGGGGCCAACGTCCTGACTTTC
-	TRBV5-1	TRBJ1-1	-	CASSSTGRPEAFF	TGCGCCAGCAGCTCAACAGGACGGCCTGAAGCTTTCTTT
TRBD1	TRBV20-1	TRBJ2-7	-	CSAGQGLYEQYF	TGCAGTGCGGGACAGGGGCTCTACGAGCAGTACTTC
-	TRBV20-1	TRBJ1-2	-	CSARDDTHYGYTF	TGCAGTGCTAGGGATGACACCCACTATGGCTACACCTTC
-	TRBV10-3	TRBJ2-5	few	CAISESREETQYF	TGTGCCATCAGTGAGTCGAGGGAAGAGACCCAGTACTTC
TRBD1	TRBV19	TRBJ2-7	many	CASSKGTGDFYEQYF	TGTGCCAGTTCCAAGGGCACAGGGGATTTCTACGAGCAGTACTTC
TRBD1	TRBV11-3	TRBJ1-6	-	CASSWGQYNSPLHF	TGTGCCAGCAGCTGGGGACAGTATAATTCACCCCTCCACTTT
-	TRBV5-6	TRBJ1-3	many	CASSLVVQGSGNTIYF	TGTGCCAGCAGCTTAGTCGTACAGGGCTCTGGAAACACCATATATTTT
-	TRBV9	TRBJ1-1	-	CASSVARGDTEAFF	TGTGCCAGCAGCGTAGCCCGGGGTGACACTGAAGCTTTCTTT
TRBD1	TRBV19	TRBJ1-1	many	CASRWGTGGNTEAFF	TGTGCCAGTAGGTGGGGGACAGGGGGGAACACTGAAGCTTTCTTT
-	TRBV2	TRBJ1-1	few	CASSEGDWAEAFF	TGTGCCAGCAGTGAAGGAGACTGGGCTGAAGCTTTCTTT
-	TRBV29-1	TRBJ2-1	-	CSVGYEQFF	TGCAGCGTTGGCTATGAGCAGTTCTTC
TRBD1	TRBV19	TRBJ1-2	-	CASSQGRGGNYGYTF	TGTGCCAGTAGCCAAGGCAGGGGGGGAAACTATGGCTACACCTTC
TRBD1	TRBV28	TRBJ2-1	few	CASSLGQVYEQFF	TGTGCCAGCAGTTTAGGACAGGTATACGAGCAGTTCTTC
-	TRBV7-9	TRBJ1-2	-	CASSLAKRKSNYGYTF	TGTGCCAGCAGCTTAGCGAAGAGGAAGTCTAACTATGGCTACACCTTC
-	TRBV9	TRBJ1-6	-	CASSVGNSHNSPLHF	TGTGCCAGCAGCGTAGGAAACAGCCATAATTCACCCCTCCACTTT
-	TRBV9	TRBJ1-1	-	CASSVVGGGTEAFF	TGTGCCAGCAGCGTAGTTGGGGGAGGGACTGAAGCTTTCTTT
-	TRBV24-1	TRBJ1-6	-	CATSAQYNSPLHF	TGTGCCACCAGTGCACAGTACAATTCACCCCTCCACTTT
TRBD2	TRBV4-1	TRBJ2-7	many	CASSQESGAFGEQYF	TGCGCCAGCAGCCAAGAAAGCGGGGCTTTCGGCGAGCAGTACTTC
-	TRBV15	TRBJ1-5	many	CATSRDYQPQHF	TGTGCCACCAGCAGAGATTATCAGCCCCAGCATTTT
-	TRBV15	TRBJ1-6	-	CATSRQGPNSPLHF	TGTGCCACCAGCAGACAGGGTCCAAATTCACCCCTCCACTTT
TRBD1	TRBV7-3	TRBJ2-2	once	CASSTGTGTGALFF	TGTGCCAGCAGCACCGGGACAGGAACTGGGGCGCTGTTTTTT
-	TRBV9	TRBJ2-7	-	CASSLRGVDDEQYF	TGTGCCAGCAGCCTCAGGGGAGTCGATGACGAGCAGTACTTC
TRBD1	TRBV29-1	TRBJ1-2	many	CSVSGILQGVYGYTF	TGCAGCGTCTCAGGAATCCTACAGGGGGTCTATGGCTACACCTTC
-	TRBV2	TRBJ2-5	-	CASSVAGGVETQYF	TGTGCCAGCAGCGTAGCCGGGGGTGTGGAGACCCAGTACTTC
TRBD2	TRBV9	TRBJ2-1	once	CASSATSGPTSYNEQFF	TGTGCCAGCAGCGCGACTAGCGGGCCCACCTCCTACAATGAGCAGTTCTTC
-	TRBV7-9	TRBJ1-1	once	CASSRAEMNTEAFF	TGTGCCAGCAGTCGGGCGGAGATGAACACTGAAGCTTTCTTT
-	TRBV9	TRBJ2-3	-	CASSVEAGESGDTQYF	TGTGCCAGCAGCGTGGAGGCAGGGGAAAGCGGAGATACGCAGTATTTT
-	TRBV24-1	TRBJ2-7	-	CATSDSRLVEQYF	TGTGCCACCAGTGATTCCAGGCTTGTGGAGCAGTACTTC
-	TRBV4-2	TRBJ1-3	many	CASSQDAAPDAGNTIYF	TGTGCCAGCAGCCAAGATGCGGCCCCTGATGCTGGAAACACCATATATTTT
-	TRBV20-1	TRBJ2-7	-	CSARDWRGTEAYEQYF	TGCAGTGCTAGAGATTGGCGAGGGACTGAAGCCTACGAGCAGTACTTC
-	TRBV20-1	TRBJ2-4	once	CSARGGENIQYF	TGCAGTGCAAGGGGGGGGGAAAACATTCAGTACTTC
-	TRBV2	TRBJ2-7	-	CASRSGRQGNEQYF	TGTGCCAGCAGGAGCGGCCGCCAGGGGAACGAGCAGTACTTC
-	TRBV15	TRBJ2-7	-	CATSSQGYEQYF	TGTGCCACCAGCAGTCAGGGTTACGAGCAGTACTTC
TRBD1	TRBV20-1	TRBJ1-2	-	CSARDGQGVQYGYTF	TGCAGTGCTAGAGATGGGCAGGGGGTACAGTATGGCTACACCTTC
-	TRBV5-4	TRBJ1-4	-	CASSLGGNLGEKLFF	TGTGCCAGCAGCTTGGGGGGGAACCTAGGGGAAAAACTGTTTTTT